Given below is one TCR beta chain in context. Its specificity is not known. The data stem from a study of blood T cells in healthy people across ages. Study-level findings and limits: Older individuals had lower TCR beta diversity per million T cells (the decline was roughly linear). More naive CD4+ cells and higher diversity were found in long-lived than in aged donors.

Researchers isolated at least 6.5 million PBMCs per sample. The CDR3 has 13 residues. Germline trimming cut 7 bases from V and 5 bases from J; bases unmatched to any gene: 10. From germline, CDR1 is SQVTM and CDR2 ANQGSEA. Sample-barcoded 5' priming and a J-beta primer mix drove a second PCR of about 7 to 12 cycles. Sequencing recovered at least 2.5 million CDR3-containing paired-end reads from each sample. Using its own MiXCR run on the 5' RACE reads, TCRdb lists one record per CDR3 protein. This sample has some 1.5 million distinct CDR3 sequences, with 28% found just once. The chain links TRBV29-1 to TRBJ2-5; 7 bases agree with TRBD1. The TCR sequence derives from a woman in her twenties or thirties in good health. The sample consisted of blood. The CDR3 loop is CSGSSGGWETQYF. The CDR3 region has the DNA TGCAGCGGGTCCTCAGGGGGTTGGGAGACCCAGTACTTC. Using reference TRBV29-1 and TRBJ2-5 for the parts outside the CDR3, the full variable domain is SAVISQKPSRDICQRGTSLTIQCQVDSQVTMMFWYRQQPGQSLTLIATANQGSEATYESGFVIDKFPISRPNLTFSTLTVSNMSPEDSSIYLCSGSSGGWETQYFGPGTRLLVL.